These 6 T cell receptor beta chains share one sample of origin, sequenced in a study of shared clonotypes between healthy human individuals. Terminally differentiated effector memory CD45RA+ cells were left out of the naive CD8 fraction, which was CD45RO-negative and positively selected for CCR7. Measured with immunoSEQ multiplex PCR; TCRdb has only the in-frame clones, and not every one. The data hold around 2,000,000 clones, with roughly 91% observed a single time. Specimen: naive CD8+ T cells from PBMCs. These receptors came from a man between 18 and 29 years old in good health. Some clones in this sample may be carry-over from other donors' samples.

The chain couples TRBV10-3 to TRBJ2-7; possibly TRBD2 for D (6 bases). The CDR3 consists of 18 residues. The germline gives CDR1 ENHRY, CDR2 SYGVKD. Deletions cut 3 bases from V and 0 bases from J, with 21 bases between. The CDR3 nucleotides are TGTGCCATCAGTGACACCGGGACTGTCCACCGGGGCTCCTACGAGCAGTACTTC. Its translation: CAISDTGTVHRGSYEQYF.

The DNA for the CDR3 is TGTGCCAGCAGCTTAGATCGCGGCAGGGGGCGACGAGGGACCGAAGCTTTCTTT. Amino acids: CASSLDRGRGRRGTEAFF. The chain couples TRBV11-2 to TRBJ1-1; 8 bases fit TRBD1. Trimming at V came to 0 bases and at J to 8 bases, leaving 17 bases not matched to a gene. The CDR3 runs 18 residues. Germline assignment: CDR1 SGHAT and CDR2 FQNNGV.

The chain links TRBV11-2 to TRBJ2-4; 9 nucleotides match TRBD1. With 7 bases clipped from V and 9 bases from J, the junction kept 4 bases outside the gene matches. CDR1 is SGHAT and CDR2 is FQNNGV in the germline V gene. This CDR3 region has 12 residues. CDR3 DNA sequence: TGTGCCAGCAACACGGACAGGGGCATTCAGTACTTC. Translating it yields CASNTDRGIQYF. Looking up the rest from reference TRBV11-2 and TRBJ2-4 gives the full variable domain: EAGVAQSPRYKIIEKRQSVAFWCNPISGHATLYWYQQILGQGPKLLIQFQNNGVVDDSQLPKDRFSAERLKGVDSTLKIQPAKLEDSAVYLCASNTDRGIQYFGAGTRLSVL.

CDR3 bases: TGTGCCAGAAGCGGGACTTCGGAGTCCGACGAGCAGTACTTC. This codes for CARSGTSESDEQYF. The V gene is TRBV5-3, the J gene TRBJ2-7, with D possibly being TRBD2 (6 bases). TRBV5-3 is annotated as an ORF whose role is uncertain. This CDR3 is 14 amino acids long. The ends were cut back, 4 bases at V and 5 bases at J, with 16 bases in the middle.

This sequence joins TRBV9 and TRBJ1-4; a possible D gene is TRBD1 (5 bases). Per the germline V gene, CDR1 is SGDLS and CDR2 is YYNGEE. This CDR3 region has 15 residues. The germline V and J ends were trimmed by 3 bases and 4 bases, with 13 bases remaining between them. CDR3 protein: CASSGGGALNEKLFF. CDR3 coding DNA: TGTGCCAGCAGCGGGGGTGGGGCCCTTAATGAAAAACTGTTTTTT.

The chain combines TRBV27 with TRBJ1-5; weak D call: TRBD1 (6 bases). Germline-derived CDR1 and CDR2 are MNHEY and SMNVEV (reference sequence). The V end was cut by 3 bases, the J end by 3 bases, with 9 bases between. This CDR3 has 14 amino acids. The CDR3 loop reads CASSFGGHNQPQHF. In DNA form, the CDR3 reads TGTGCCAGCAGTTTTGGGGGGCACAATCAGCCCCAGCATTTT.